Below, 23 T cell receptor beta chains from the same sample are listed, as sequenced in a study of identical twins. TCRdb reprocessed the 5' RACE reads with MiXCR, giving one entry per CDR3 protein. Among about 450,000 distinct CDR3 sequences listed, less than 20% were seen once. The source material was naive T cells sorted from blood. Source of these receptors: a man aged 45-60 years in good health.

There are many counts of this clonotype. The CDR3 bases are TGTGCCAGCAGCTTGAATGGACCGAACACCATATATTTT. Its translation: CASSLNGPNTIYF. The rearrangement links TRBV5-6 to TRBJ1-3; D ambiguous. The CDR3 covers 13 residues. Germline CDR1 and CDR2: SGHDT and YYEEEE. Trimming cost V 1 base and J 7 bases, with 9 bases left between them.

This clonotype was observed at least ten times. The chain carries TRBV29-1 and TRBJ2-2; 9 bases line up with TRBD2. This CDR3 comprises 16 residues. CDR1 is SQVTM and CDR2 is ANQGSEA in the germline V gene. V lost 4 bases and J lost 6; bases outside the gene matches: 12. The CDR3 nucleotides read TGCAGCGTTGGACCACGGCTAGCGGGGCGGGCCGGGGAGCTGTTTTTT. It specifies CSVGPRLAGRAGELFF.

The chain joins TRBV28 to TRBJ2-5; D is perhaps TRBD2 (5 bases). The germline CDR1 and CDR2 sequences are MDHEN and SYDVKM. Trimming pared 3 bases from V and 5 bases from J, leaving 10 bases between. The CDR3 is 13 amino acids. CDR3 bases: TGTGCCAGCAGTTTTGAGGGTTGGGAGACCCAGTACTTC. As protein: CASSFEGWETQYF. The variable domain in full, completed from reference TRBV28 and TRBJ2-5, reads DVKVTQSSRYLVKRTGEKVFLECVQDMDHENMFWYRQDPGLGLRLIYFSYDVKMKEKGDIPEGYSVSREKKERFSLILESASTNQTSMYLCASSFEGWETQYFGPGTRLLVL.

This clonotype has a count of ten or more. V is TRBV12-3 or TRBV12-4 and J is TRBJ2-5, with TRBD2 as a possible D gene (6 bases). V lost 5 bases and J lost 0, with 19 bases in between. The CDR3 extends over 17 amino acids. The CDR3 reads CASSPGEADPYQETQYF. The CDR3 DNA follows: TGTGCCAGCAGTCCTGGGGAGGCAGACCCTTACCAAGAGACCCAGTACTTC.

Only a few counts were recorded for this clonotype. The chain combines TRBV5-4 with TRBJ1-1; TRBD1 matches at 11 bases. The V and J ends lost 3 bases and 3 bases, in that order; junction bases with no gene match: 4. Per germline, CDR1 SGHNT and CDR2 YYREEE (reference sequence). The CDR3 length is 15 residues. The CDR3 protein is CASSWGQGVYTEAFF. The CDR3 bases are TGTGCCAGCAGCTGGGGACAGGGGGTGTACACTGAAGCTTTCTTT.

Concerning this clonotype itself: This may arise from a read error, as a much more abundant clone is one base away. The chain joins TRBV12-3 or TRBV12-4 to TRBJ2-2; D is perhaps TRBD2 (5 bases). This CDR3 region has 13 residues. The CDR3 sequence: CASSQIATGELLF. In nucleotides, the CDR3 is TGTGCCAGCAGTCAGATCGCCACCGGGGAGCTGCTTTTT.

There are many counts of this clonotype. The chain couples TRBV19 to TRBJ2-7; D is unresolved. The V gene's germline CDR1 is LNHDA and CDR2 SQIVND (reference sequence). The CDR3 length is 13 residues. V dropped 3 bases and J dropped 7 bases, with 13 bases sitting between them. The DNA of the CDR3 is TGTGCCAGTAGTATTCCTGGACGCCCAGAGCAGTACTTC. Amino acid sequence: CASSIPGRPEQYF.

As for this clonotype: A clone one base away is much larger, so this may be a read error. The genes are TRBV12-3 or TRBV12-4 and TRBJ1-2; a weak D match, TRBD1 (6 bases). This CDR3 is 14 amino acids long. In DNA, the CDR3 is TGTGCCAGCAGTCGCCTGGTAGGGGGGCATGGCTACCCCTTC. Translating it yields CASSRLVGGHGYPF.

This chain connects TRBV7-2 to TRBJ2-2, with D possibly matching TRBD1 (6 bases). This CDR3 spans 15 amino acids. Germline V gene sequence: CDR1 SGHTA, CDR2 FQGNSA. V was clipped by 3 bases and J by 5 bases, with 13 bases between them. The CDR3 region has the DNA TGTGCCAGCAGCTTGGGCCCAAGGGGGACCGGGGAGCTGTTTTTT. Translated, it gives CASSLGPRGTGELFF.

This clonotype has a count of ten or more. The chain recombines TRBV4-3 with TRBJ2-5; 7 bases align to TRBD1. Trimming took 3 bases from V and 2 from J; bases not matched to a gene: 9. The CDR3 totals 16 residues. In germline, CDR1 is LGHNA, CDR2 YSLEER. CDR3 nucleotide sequence: TGCGCCAGCAGCCATCACAGGGGCAGGAGACAAGAGACCCAGTACTTC. This translates into CASSHHRGRRQETQYF.

This clonotype has just a few counts. The chain has TRBV29-1 and TRBJ1-4; D remains unclear. Per the germline V gene, CDR1 is SQVTM and CDR2 is ANQGSEA. The V end lost 3 bases, the J end lost 5 bases, and 4 bases lay between the germline ends. This CDR3 has 11 residues. CDR3 in DNA: TGCAGCGTTGATCTAAATGAAAAACTGTTTTTT. It is translated as CSVDLNEKLFF. Variable domain in full (rest from reference TRBV29-1 and TRBJ1-4): SAVISQKPSRDICQRGTSLTIQCQVDSQVTMMFWYRQQPGQSLTLIATANQGSEATYESGFVIDKFPISRPNLTFSTLTVSNMSPEDSSIYLCSVDLNEKLFFGSGTQLSVL.

There are a few counts of this clonotype. The rearrangement uses TRBV12-3 or TRBV12-4 and TRBJ2-3; D perhaps matches TRBD2 (6 bases). CDR3 size: 15 residues. The V end lost 4 bases, the J end lost 3 bases, and 14 bases lay between the germline ends. This chain's CDR3 is CASSWGGGPTDTQYF. The DNA for the CDR3 is TGTGCCAGCAGTTGGGGAGGTGGGCCTACAGATACGCAGTATTTT.

The chain is built from TRBV18 and TRBJ2-7, with D uncertain. V was shortened by 2 bases and J by 6 bases, with 8 bases between the two germline ends. This CDR3 region has 12 residues. Germline CDR1 KGHSH, CDR2 LQKENI. CDR3 loop: CASSPGIGEQYF. The CDR3 DNA reads TGTGCCAGCTCACCAGGGATTGGCGAGCAGTACTTC.

This clonotype was observed once. The chain uses TRBV5-1 and TRBJ2-7; D possibly corresponds to TRBD2 (6 bases). Deletions cut 4 bases from V and 0 bases from J, with 17 bases between. This CDR3 is built from 16 residues. Germline CDR1 is SGHRS and CDR2 is YFSETQ. CDR3 protein: CASSPVSAGSSYEQYF. The CDR3, as DNA: TGCGCCAGCAGCCCGGTTTCTGCGGGGAGCTCCTACGAGCAGTACTTC.

This clonotype was detected a few times. This sequence joins TRBV7-2 and TRBJ2-7; TRBD2 matches 11 bases. The CDR3 runs 14 residues. Germline V CDR1 and CDR2: SGHTA, FQGNSA. V lost 5 bases to trimming and J lost 9 bases; unmatched junction nucleotides: 9. DNA of the CDR3: TGTGCCAGCAGCGAACTAGCGGGGGATTCATCGCAGTACTTC. Its translation: CASSELAGDSSQYF.

The table lists this clonotype with many counts. The CDR3: CASSLYPGLADNEQFF. For the CDR3, the DNA is TGTGCCAGCAGCTTATACCCTGGACTAGCGGACAATGAGCAGTTCTTC. The genes are TRBV7-6 and TRBJ2-1, with 10 positions matching TRBD2. CDR3 length equals 16 residues. Germline assignment: CDR1 SGHVS and CDR2 FNYEAQ. Trimming at V came to 2 bases and at J to 5 bases, leaving 6 bases not matched to a gene.

This clonotype was picked up one time. Without the conserved terminal phenylalanine or tryptophan, this CDR3 likely stems from a read error. This chain links TRBV27 with TRBJ2-1; the D is unclear. This CDR3 spans 12 amino acids. Looked up from germline, CDR1 is MNHEY and CDR2 is SMNVEV (reference sequence). The DNA for the CDR3 is TGTGCGTCGAGGCTCGCCATCGATGAGCAGTTCCTC. Translated, it gives CASRLAIDEQFL.

This clonotype came up a few times. The chain employs TRBV20-1 and TRBJ1-1; D ambiguous. The germline V and J ends were trimmed by 1 base and 2 bases, with 5 bases remaining between them. The CDR3 runs 12 residues. Germline CDR1 DFQATT, CDR2 SNEGSKA (reference sequence). In DNA form, the CDR3 reads TGCAGTGCTAGAGGGACTAACACTGAAGCTTTCTTT. Its protein product is CSARGTNTEAFF.

This sequence joins TRBV5-1 and TRBJ2-1; D possibly corresponds to TRBD2 (5 bases). The CDR3 length is 13 residues. Germline CDR1 reads SGHRS; CDR2 reads YFSETQ. V was shortened by 4 bases and J by 4 bases, with 9 bases between the two germline ends. CDR3 loop: CASSPDFYNEQFF. CDR3 DNA sequence: TGCGCCAGCAGCCCGGACTTTTACAATGAGCAGTTCTTC.

The J gene is TRBJ1-2, the V gene TRBV4-2; 7 bases agree with TRBD1. This CDR3 contains 15 residues. Germline CDR1 is LGHNA and CDR2 is YNFKEQ. Trimming cost V 1 base and J 6 bases; bases outside gene matches: 8. The CDR3 region is CASSQALTGHDGYTF. In DNA form, the CDR3 reads TGTGCCAGCAGCCAAGCCCTGACAGGGCATGATGGCTACACCTTC.

The gene calls are TRBV20-1 and TRBJ2-7; TRBD2 matches 7 bases. Trimming took 4 bases from V and 2 from J; bases not matched to a gene: 2. The CDR3 contains 12 residues. Germline V lookup: CDR1 DFQATT, CDR2 SNEGSKA (reference sequence). The CDR3 DNA sequence: TGCAGTGCTATTGGGGGGGCCTACGAGCAGTACTTC. It codes for CSAIGGAYEQYF.

The chain combines TRBV5-1 with TRBJ1-2; the match to TRBD1 covers 12 bases. After removal of 4 bases from V and 7 bases from J, the junction contained 5 bases not matched to a gene. CDR1 is SGHRS, CDR2 YFSETQ, per germline. This CDR3 region has 14 residues. CDR3 residues: CASSTGQGAVGYTF. CDR3 sequence (DNA): TGCGCCAGCAGCACGGGACAGGGGGCGGTTGGCTACACCTTC.

The rearrangement joins TRBV20-1 to TRBJ2-3, with 8 bases identical to TRBD2. The CDR3 covers 14 residues. J lost 3 bases, V lost 0 bases, and 2 bases had no gene match. Germline V gene data show CDR1 as DFQATT and CDR2 as SNEGSKA (reference sequence). CDR3 loop: CSARDGRGTDTQYF. As DNA, the CDR3 is TGCAGTGCTAGAGACGGGAGGGGGACAGATACGCAGTATTTT.